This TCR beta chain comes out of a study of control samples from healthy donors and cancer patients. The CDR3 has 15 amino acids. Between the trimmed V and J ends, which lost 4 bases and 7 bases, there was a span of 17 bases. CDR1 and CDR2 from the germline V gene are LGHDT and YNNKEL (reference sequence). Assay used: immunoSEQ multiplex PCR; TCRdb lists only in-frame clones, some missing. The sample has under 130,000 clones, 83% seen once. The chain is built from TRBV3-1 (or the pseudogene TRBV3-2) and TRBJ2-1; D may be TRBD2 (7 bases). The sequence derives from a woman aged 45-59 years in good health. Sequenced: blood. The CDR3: CASSPLRGGYNEQFF. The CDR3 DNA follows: TGTGCCAGCAGCCCTTTGAGGGGGGGCTATAATGAGCAGTTCTTC.